The 21 T cell receptor beta chains in this list originate from one sample, sequenced in a study of blood T cells in healthy people across ages. Primed by a sample-barcoded 5' primer and a J-beta primer mix, a second PCR proceeded for 7 to 11 cycles. TCRdb ran MiXCR on the 5' RACE reads and lists one entry per CDR3 protein. The data contain around 2 million distinct CDR3 sequences, around 40% of them seen just once; the ten biggest clones take up 23%. What was sequenced was blood. These receptors were obtained from a human donor in good health.

In its sample, this clonotype was seen a few times. The rearrangement links TRBV12-3 or TRBV12-4 to TRBJ1-2; maybe TRBD1 (5 bases). The CDR3 contains 13 residues. Trimming shortened V by 6 bases and J by 8 bases, and 16 bases separated the two germline ends. CDR3 nucleotide sequence: TGTGCCAGCAGCCGGGGGTTAGGGGAAGGCTACACCTTC. Its translation is CASSRGLGEGYTF.

The CDR3 sequence: CASSAGPSSYNEQFF. For the CDR3, the DNA is TGTGCCAGCAGCGCTGGACCTAGCTCCTACAATGAGCAGTTCTTC. The chain is built from TRBV7-3 and TRBJ2-1; D unresolved. V lost 5 bases and J 0 bases, leaving 11 bases between the germline ends. Germline V gene data show CDR1 as SGHTA and CDR2 as FQGTGA. The CDR3 extends over 15 amino acids.

This clonotype has more than one count but fewer than ten. The CDR3 DNA reads as TGTGCCAGCCCATGGAAAGGTCTTGGTACGCAGTATTTT. Its translation: CASPWKGLGTQYF. The V call is TRBV5-6, the J call TRBJ2-3; D call uncertain. Germline V gene lookup returns CDR1 SGHDT and CDR2 YYEEEE. Trimming took 7 bases from V and 8 from J, leaving 17 bases between them. This CDR3 contains 13 residues.

The rearrangement links TRBV7-2 to TRBJ2-6; D gene uncertain. Germline CDR1 is SGHTA and CDR2 is FQGNSA. The ends were cut back, 4 bases at V and 0 bases at J, with 10 bases in the middle. This CDR3 is built from 16 residues. The CDR3 nucleotides are TGTGCCAGCAGCTATCTGGGGTACTCTGGGGCCAACGTCCTGACTTTC. Its translation: CASSYLGYSGANVLTF.

The rearrangement joins TRBV4-3 to TRBJ1-2, with a tentative D call TRBD1 (5 bases). V was clipped by 1 base and J by 6 bases, with 15 bases between them. The V gene's germline CDR1 is LGHNA and CDR2 YSLEER. The CDR3 loop spans 15 amino acids. The CDR3 spells CASSQGTRAWNGYTF. The CDR3 nucleotides are TGCGCCAGCAGCCAAGGGACAAGGGCCTGGAATGGCTACACCTTC.

The CDR3 DNA is TGCGCCAGCAGCTGGGAGGCAGGGTTGGGTGGCTACACCTTC. This sequence encodes CASSWEAGLGGYTF. The gene calls are TRBV5-1 and TRBJ1-2; D is possibly TRBD1 (5 bases). The CDR3 totals 14 residues. Per germline, CDR1 SGHRS and CDR2 YFSETQ. Trimming removed 3 bases from V and 7 bases from J, with 16 bases in between.

A note on this clonotype: A read error may account for a junction end that differs from germline. V usage is TRBV9 and J usage is TRBJ2-1; D remains unclear. In germline, CDR1 is SGDLS, CDR2 YYNGEE. The CDR3 totals 17 residues. The CDR3 nucleotides are TGTGTCAGCAGCGCGACGGGTCGATTGGCCCAAAATTCGGAGCAGTTCTTC. It translates to CVSSATGRLAQNSEQFF. The full variable domain, rest sourced from reference TRBV9 and TRBJ2-1, is DSGVTQTPKHLITATGQRVTLRCSPRSGDLSVYWYQQSLDQGLQFLIQYYNGEERAKGNILERFSAQQFPDLHSELNLSSLELGDSALYFCVSSATGRLAQNSEQFFGPGTRLTVL.

This chain links TRBV7-8 with TRBJ2-3; no clear D. Trimming removed 4 bases from V and 7 bases from J, with 6 bases in between. This CDR3 has 11 amino acids. Germline values: CDR1 SGHVS, CDR2 FQNEAQ. CDR3 nucleotides: TGTGCCAGCAGCTCCGATTATACGCAGTATTTT. Translating it yields CASSSDYTQYF.

Many counts were recorded for this clonotype. This chain joins TRBV12-3 or TRBV12-4 and TRBJ1-6; D possibly corresponds to TRBD1 (6 bases). Trimming shortened V by 4 bases and J by 6 bases, and 10 bases separated the two germline ends. This CDR3 region has 14 residues. CDR3 in amino acids: CASSSQGGNSPLHF. In DNA, the CDR3 is TGTGCCAGCAGTTCACAGGGAGGTAATTCACCCCTCCACTTT.

This clonotype was counted a few times. V and J are TRBV29-1 and TRBJ1-2; weak D call: TRBD1 (6 bases). CDR3 length equals 18 residues. Trimming shortened V by 4 bases and J by 4 bases, and 28 bases separated the two germline ends. Germline V gene lookup returns CDR1 SQVTM and CDR2 ANQGSEA. CDR3 sequence reads: CSVAPAELGAQISYGYTF. Written as DNA, the CDR3 is TGCAGCGTTGCACCGGCAGAGCTGGGGGCGCAGATAAGCTATGGCTACACCTTC.

This clonotype appeared a few times. The gene calls are TRBV20-1 and TRBJ2-1; TRBD2 matches 11 bases. The CDR3 has 13 amino acids. V trimming: 5 bases; J trimming: 6 bases; junction bases outside the gene matches: 3. Germline lookup yields CDR1 DFQATT and CDR2 SNEGSKA (reference sequence). The CDR3 region has the DNA TGCAGTGCTCTAGCGGGGGGCGGCAATGAGCAGTTCTTC. This codes for CSALAGGGNEQFF.

This clonotype was seen a few times. The rearrangement joins TRBV10-3 to TRBJ1-1; 7 bases are a match to TRBD1. The trim removed 0 bases at V and 8 bases at J, leaving 9 bases unmatched. The V gene's germline CDR1 is ENHRY and CDR2 SYGVKD. This CDR3 is 15 amino acids long. The CDR3 DNA follows: TGTGCCATCAGTGAGTCGGGCAGGGGGTCGGGAGAAGCTTTCTTT. This codes for CAISESGRGSGEAFF.

The rearrangement links TRBV5-1 to TRBJ1-1, with 11 bases matching TRBD1. The CDR3 covers 13 residues. Germline V lookup: CDR1 SGHRS, CDR2 YFSETQ. J lost 6 bases, V lost 4 bases, and 2 bases had no gene match. CDR3 sequence reads: CASSPDRGPEAFF. The CDR3 DNA reads TGCGCCAGCAGCCCGGACAGGGGGCCTGAAGCTTTCTTT.

This clonotype was detected only once. Sequence at one end of the junction differs from germline and may be a read error. V usage is TRBV20-1 and J usage is TRBJ2-6, with a possible D match to TRBD1 (6 bases). This CDR3 contains 14 residues. Germline assignment: CDR1 DFQATT and CDR2 SNEGSKA (reference sequence). CDR3 nucleotides: TGCAGTGCTAGCAGGGACACTGGGACCAACGTCCTGACTTTC. This translates into CSASRDTGTNVLTF.

This clonotype was seen only a few times. CDR3 sequence reads: CASSSQLVGEETQYF. CDR3 nucleotides: TGTGCCAGCAGTTCCCAGTTAGTCGGGGAAGAGACCCAGTACTTC. This chain connects TRBV6-6 to TRBJ2-5, with a possible D match to TRBD2 (5 bases). Germline CDR1 MNHNY, CDR2 SVGAGI (reference sequence). This CDR3 region has 15 residues. V was clipped by 4 bases and J by 3 bases, with 15 bases between them.

This rearrangement joins TRBV12-3 or TRBV12-4 to TRBJ1-5; 8 bases are shared with TRBD1. The ends lost 4 bases at V and 0 bases at J; junction bases unmatched: 8. The CDR3 is 17 residues long. The CDR3: CASSWGRGPFSNQPQHF. The CDR3 DNA is TGTGCCAGCAGTTGGGGCAGGGGGCCTTTTAGCAATCAGCCCCAGCATTTT.

This clonotype was counted between two and nine times. The chain recombines TRBV6-1 with TRBJ1-4, with D tentatively TRBD1 (5 bases). The germline CDR1 and CDR2 sequences are MNHNS and SASEGT. Trimming removed 4 bases from V and 1 base from J, with 16 bases in between. The CDR3 is made up of 17 amino acids. CDR3 nucleotides: TGTGCCAGCAGTGCGCTCTTCACAGGAGGAACTAATGAAAAACTGTTTTTT. Translation: CASSALFTGGTNEKLFF.

V usage is TRBV19 and J usage is TRBJ2-1; a possible D gene is TRBD2 (6 bases). The V end lost 11 bases, the J end lost 10 bases, and 15 bases lay between the germline ends. The germline CDR1 and CDR2 sequences are LNHDA and SQIVND (reference sequence). The CDR3 runs 11 residues. CDR3: CAVTARGEQFF. The CDR3 DNA follows: TGTGCCGTAACCGCCCGGGGGGAGCAGTTCTTC.

This clonotype was observed a handful of times. The V gene is TRBV7-3, the J gene TRBJ2-3; no clear D gene. Looked up from germline, CDR1 is SGHTA and CDR2 is FQGTGA. The CDR3 runs 15 residues. Trimming shortened V by 3 bases and J by 0 bases, and 10 bases separated the two germline ends. CDR3 in amino acids: CASSFLPVSTDTQYF. In nucleotides, the CDR3 is TGTGCCAGCAGCTTTCTGCCAGTAAGCACAGATACGCAGTATTTT.

The gene calls are TRBV6-2 or TRBV6-3 and TRBJ2-2, with D possibly called TRBD1 or TRBD2 (5 bases each). This CDR3 region has 11 residues. The germline V and J ends were trimmed by 7 bases and 9 bases, with 9 bases remaining between them. Germline V gene data show CDR1 as MNHEY and CDR2 as SVGEGT. CDR3 sequence: CASNRGRELFF. The CDR3, as DNA: TGTGCCAGCAATCGGGGCCGGGAGCTGTTTTTT.

The chain joins TRBV28 to TRBJ2-3; D not certain. The CDR3 loop spans 17 amino acids. The germline V gene encodes CDR1 MDHEN and CDR2 SYDVKM. Between the trimmed V and J ends, which lost 3 bases and 2 bases, there was a span of 18 bases. The CDR3 DNA follows: TGTGCCAGCAGTTTCGCAGAGGTGGCCCTTTCCACAGATACGCAGTATTTT. It specifies CASSFAEVALSTDTQYF.